The next 25 T cell receptor beta chains were all read from a single sample in a study of beta chain features in type 1 diabetes (dated by TCRdb to 2016 to 2018). Their antigens remain unidentified. Summary of the overall study and its limitations: A moderate but significant shortening of TCRB CDR3 length was observed in type 1 diabetes patients in all four CD4+ subsets.

Library preparation employed the immunoSEQ multiplex PCR assay. The entire amount of isolated RNA was reverse transcribed using the High Capacity cDNA Reverse Transcription Kit, so the sequenced TCRB transcripts were expressed ones. TCRdb stores this immuneACCESS table with in-frame sequences only. Part of the clones is absent; in the studies checked, under half of the shortfall reflects unresolved V genes, and no reason is known for the rest. For this sample there are hundreds of thousands of clones; 10% to 15% appear just once. The biggest ten clones account for less than 0.025% of the sample. The specimen was naive CD4+ T cells from blood. The cell subset or site label corresponds to: true naive CD4+ T cells. The receptors derive from a man between 18 and 29 years old with type 1 diabetes.

This clone was seen a few times. The V call is TRBV18, the J call TRBJ2-2; a weak D match, TRBD1 (6 bases). Germline CDR1 reads KGHSH; CDR2 reads LQKENI. V was trimmed by 3 bases and J by 0 bases, leaving 11 bases between them. The CDR3 totals 16 residues. The CDR3 DNA reads TGTGCCAGCTCACCTGGACAGCCCGCGAACACCGGGGAGCTGTTTTTT. It yields the protein CASSPGQPANTGELFF. The variable domain in full, with the rest retrieved from reference TRBV18 and TRBJ2-2, is NAGVMQNPRHLVRRRGQEARLRCSPMKGHSHVYWYRQLPEEGLKFMVYLQKENIIDESGMPKERFSAEFPKEGPSILRIQQVVRGDSAAYFCASSPGQPANTGELFFGEGSRLTVL.

This clone was seen a handful of times. The chain employs TRBV6-1 and TRBJ2-1; D is uncertain. Germline V lookup: CDR1 MNHNS, CDR2 SASEGT. Trimming took 5 bases from V and 9 from J, leaving 8 bases between them. The CDR3 runs 11 residues. The CDR3 reads CASSMHGEQFF. CDR3 nucleotides: TGTGCCAGCAGTATGCACGGTGAGCAGTTCTTC.

The chain combines TRBV5-1 with TRBJ1-5; perhaps TRBD1 as D (5 bases). The CDR3 totals 16 residues. The germline V gene encodes CDR1 SGHRS and CDR2 YFSETQ. V lost 0 bases, J lost 4 bases, and 14 bases lay in between. CDR3 amino acids: CASSLGLQEGNQPQHF. As DNA, the CDR3 is TGCGCCAGCAGCTTGGGACTACAGGAGGGGAATCAGCCCCAGCATTTT.

The rearrangement uses TRBV5-1 and TRBJ2-7; 8 bases are shared with TRBD2. This CDR3 comprises 15 residues. J gave up 2 bases and V 0 bases, and 4 bases lay outside the gene matches. The germline V gene has CDR1 SGHRS and CDR2 YFSETQ. The CDR3 protein is CASSLGVAGPYEQYF. The CDR3, as DNA: TGCGCCAGCAGCTTGGGAGTAGCGGGACCCTACGAGCAGTACTTC.

This clone was observed a handful of times. Other nucleotide sequences in the sample specify the same CDR3. V and J are TRBV5-1 and TRBJ2-5; D gene unclear. The germline gives CDR1 SGHRS, CDR2 YFSETQ. The length of the CDR3 is 13 residues. V dropped 5 bases and J dropped 2 bases, with 10 bases sitting between them. CDR3 sequence reads: CASSRGQQETQYF. In DNA form, the CDR3 reads TGCGCCAGCAGTAGAGGCCAGCAAGAGACCCAGTACTTC.

This clone occurred a few times. This chain connects TRBV19 to TRBJ1-6; TRBD1 aligns across 8 bases. Germline assignment: CDR1 LNHDA and CDR2 SQIVND (reference sequence). J was trimmed by 9 bases and V by 3 bases; bases with no gene match: 7. The CDR3 has 15 amino acids. The CDR3 sequence: CASSIGQGSGSPLHF. CDR3 nucleotides: TGTGCCAGTAGTATTGGACAGGGCAGCGGTTCACCCCTCCACTTT.

This clone was recorded a few times. CDR3 loop: CACRDRVNSPLHF. For the CDR3, the DNA is TGTGCCTGCCGGGACAGGGTGAATTCACCCCTCCACTTT. The chain is built from TRBV30 and TRBJ1-6, with 9 bases matching TRBD1. The CDR3 is made up of 13 amino acids. Unmatched junction bases numbered 4, after V lost 6 bases and J lost 7 bases. Germline V gene sequence: CDR1 GTSNPN, CDR2 SVGIG (reference sequence).

The sample holds a few counts of this clone. V gene TRBV28 combines with J gene TRBJ2-7; D gene uncertain. V was shortened by 5 bases and J by 1 base, with 12 bases between the two germline ends. This CDR3 is 14 amino acids long. Germline CDR1 and CDR2: MDHEN and SYDVKM. CDR3 bases: TGTGCCAGCAGTCCCCACTCCTCTTCCTACGAGCAGTACTTC. This gives the protein CASSPHSSSYEQYF.

The chain has TRBV7-3 and TRBJ1-1; D possibly corresponds to TRBD1 (5 bases). From germline, CDR1 is SGHTA and CDR2 FQGTGA. This CDR3 region has 14 residues. Deletions cut 2 bases from V and 5 bases from J, with 12 bases between. This chain's CDR3 is CASSLLGGETEAFF. DNA for the CDR3: TGTGCCAGCAGCTTACTTGGAGGGGAAACTGAAGCTTTCTTT.

This clone was seen only a few times. This chain's CDR3 is CASSSLAGVYNEQFF. The DNA for the CDR3 is TGTGCCAGCAGTTCTCTAGCGGGGGTTTACAATGAGCAGTTCTTC. The genes are TRBV6-5 and TRBJ2-1, with 10 bases fitting TRBD2. Germline V gene lookup returns CDR1 MNHEY and CDR2 SVGAGI. The CDR3 has 15 amino acids. V lost 4 bases, J lost 4 bases, and 4 bases stayed unmatched.

There are a few counts of this clone. Other nucleotide sequences from this sample produce the same CDR3. The chain combines TRBV18 with TRBJ1-2; the D is unclear. Germline assignment: CDR1 KGHSH and CDR2 LQKENI. This CDR3 is built from 13 residues. V was trimmed by 3 bases and J by 3 bases, leaving 8 bases between them. Written as DNA, the CDR3 is TGTGCCAGCTCACCCAGTGAGGACTATGGCTACACCTTC. Translation gives CASSPSEDYGYTF.

This clone was detected a few times. This chain links TRBV5-1 with TRBJ2-7; a weak D match, TRBD1 (5 bases). The germline V gene encodes CDR1 SGHRS and CDR2 YFSETQ. The CDR3 runs to 15 residues. The V end lost 1 base, the J end lost 0 bases, and 11 bases lay between the germline ends. The CDR3 DNA sequence: TGCGCCAGCAGCTTGAGGAGACAGAGCTCCTACGAGCAGTACTTC. Translation gives CASSLRRQSSYEQYF.

The table lists this clone with a few counts. This chain uses TRBV30 with TRBJ2-7; D gene unclear. The CDR3 loop spans 12 amino acids. The V gene's germline CDR1 is GTSNPN and CDR2 SVGIG (reference sequence). The V gene lost 2 bases and the J gene lost 2 bases, with 7 bases spanning the gap. The CDR3 reads CAWSIQTYEQYF. The CDR3 DNA follows: TGTGCCTGGAGTATACAGACCTACGAGCAGTACTTC.

There are a few counts of this clone. V gene TRBV5-1 combines with J gene TRBJ2-7; D gene unclear. Trimming stripped 7 bases from V and 2 bases from J, with 10 bases between. CDR1 and CDR2 from the germline V gene are SGHRS and YFSETQ. The CDR3 totals 12 residues. The CDR3 spells CASWISPYEQYF. The CDR3 DNA reads TGCGCCAGCTGGATTAGTCCCTACGAGCAGTACTTC.

Regarding this clone: Other DNA sequences in this sample translate to the same CDR3. J is TRBJ2-3 and V is TRBV5-1; no clear D gene. Deletions cut 0 bases from V and 0 bases from J, with 5 bases between. Germline CDR1 reads SGHRS; CDR2 reads YFSETQ. The CDR3 runs to 14 residues. The CDR3, as DNA: TGCGCCAGCAGCTTGGCGGCTAGCACAGATACGCAGTATTTT. It translates to CASSLAASTDTQYF.

This clone has just a few counts. V is TRBV7-9 and J is TRBJ1-1; 8 bases match TRBD1. Unmatched junction bases numbered 8, after V lost 7 bases and J lost 1 base. The CDR3 extends over 15 amino acids. CDR1 and CDR2 from the germline V gene are SEHNR and FQNEAQ (reference sequence). The CDR3 sequence is CASTKQGAPNTEAFF. Written as DNA, the CDR3 is TGTGCCAGCACCAAGCAGGGGGCACCGAACACTGAAGCTTTCTTT. Based on the CDR3 plus reference TRBV7-9 and TRBJ1-1, the full variable domain is DTGVSQNPRHKITKRGQNVTFRCDPISEHNRLYWYRQTLGQGPEFLTYFQNEAQLEKSRLLSDRFSAERPKGSFSTLEIQRTEQGDSAMYLCASTKQGAPNTEAFFGQGTRLTVV.

The rearrangement joins TRBV5-1 to TRBJ2-7; D may match TRBD1 or TRBD2 (5 bases each). Trimming took 2 bases from V and 2 from J, leaving 11 bases between them. CDR3 size: 14 residues. CDR1 and CDR2 (germline): SGHRS, YFSETQ. CDR3 coding DNA: TGCGCCAGCAGCTTCCGGGACGGTACCTACGAGCAGTACTTC. This gives the protein CASSFRDGTYEQYF.

The rearrangement joins TRBV6-1 to TRBJ1-3; D unclear. V was pared by 8 bases and J by 0 bases, with 14 bases between. This CDR3 spans 15 amino acids. The germline gives CDR1 MNHNS, CDR2 SASEGT. The CDR3 spells CASRMGSHSGNTIYF. In nucleotides, the CDR3 is TGTGCCAGCCGGATGGGGTCTCACTCTGGAAACACCATATATTTT.

This chain uses TRBV4-1 with TRBJ2-6; no definite D call. This CDR3 contains 13 residues. Germline V gene sequence: CDR1 MGHRA, CDR2 YSYEKL. Deletions cut 6 bases from V and 1 base from J, with 4 bases between. The CDR3 protein is CASRESGANVLTF. CDR3 sequence (DNA): TGCGCCAGCAGGGAGTCTGGGGCCAACGTCCTGACTTTC.

This clone was found a few times. The chain has TRBV18 and TRBJ2-7; D not certain. Germline values: CDR1 KGHSH, CDR2 LQKENI. Trimming shortened V by 3 bases and J by 3 bases, and 9 bases separated the two germline ends. CDR3 size: 13 residues. Written as DNA, the CDR3 is TGTGCCAGCTCACCCGCAGAGGACTACGAGCAGTACTTC. Encoded protein: CASSPAEDYEQYF.

This clone has just a few counts. The J gene is TRBJ2-2, the V gene TRBV9; D may be TRBD2 (5 bases). The germline V gene encodes CDR1 SGDLS and CDR2 YYNGEE. Trimming stripped 5 bases from V and 3 bases from J, with 14 bases between. This CDR3 has 15 amino acids. Here the CDR3 reads CASSPWSGDTGELFF. In DNA, the CDR3 is TGTGCCAGCAGTCCCTGGTCCGGGGACACCGGGGAGCTGTTTTTT.

The chain joins TRBV9 to TRBJ2-7; possibly TRBD1 or TRBD2 for D (5 bases each). There are 14 residues in the CDR3. The V gene's germline CDR1 is SGDLS and CDR2 YYNGEE. V gave up 3 bases and J gave up 2 bases, with 12 bases separating them. The CDR3 region is CASSASSGPYEQYF. CDR3 sequence (DNA): TGTGCCAGCAGCGCCTCATCGGGGCCCTACGAGCAGTACTTC.

The CDR3 region has the DNA TGCAGCGTGGACATACCCTCTGGAAACACCATATATTTT. This gives the protein CSVDIPSGNTIYF. The V call is TRBV29-1, the J call TRBJ1-3, with a weak D call TRBD1 (5 bases). Germline loops: CDR1 SQVTM, CDR2 ANQGSEA. The CDR3 sequence is 13 residues long. Trimming left V 6 bases short and J 0 bases short, with 9 bases between.

This clone was seen a handful of times. The chain has TRBV6-5 and TRBJ2-5, with 8 bases aligning to TRBD1. Germline V gives CDR1 MNHEY, CDR2 SVGAGI. Trimming removed 6 bases from V and 6 bases from J; junction bases left unmatched: 12. The CDR3 covers 15 residues. CDR3 coding DNA: TGTGCCAGCAGCCACCCCGGGGACAGGTCCAAGACCCAGTACTTC. Its translation: CASSHPGDRSKTQYF.

This clone was seen just once. This sequence joins TRBV15 and TRBJ2-3, with D maybe TRBD1 (5 bases). V was clipped by 4 bases and J by 4 bases, with 21 bases between them. This CDR3 is built from 17 residues. CDR1 and CDR2 from the germline V gene are LNHNV and YYDKDF (reference sequence). DNA for the CDR3: TGTGCCACCAGCAAAAGGCCAGGGTGGGGTGTGTCAGATACGCAGTATTTT. This translates into CATSKRPGWGVSDTQYF.